The rows below give T cell receptor beta chains drawn from one sample of a study of post-analysis software for immune sequencing data. TCRdb called the PCR reads again in MiXCR, with one record for every CDR3 protein. This table has 400,000 to 500,000 distinct CDR3 sequences, approximately 37% appearing once. The sample comprised blood. These receptors were collected from a girl aged 2-10 years with multiple sclerosis. CDR3s include the opening cysteine and the closing phenylalanine or tryptophan. A D gene is named only where the DNA matches it firmly. Clone size, where shown, is once, few, many, or a class for clones that have expanded.

>TRBV6-6|few|TRBJ2-7|TRBD1
TGTGCCAGCACTGGACAGGGGGCCGAGCAGTACTTC
CASTGQGAEQYF
>TRBV7-2|.|TRBJ1-2|.
TGTGCCAGCAGTTTCACAAGCGGGGGGCACTCTGGCTACACCTTC
CASSFTSGGHSGYTF
>TRBV12-3/TRBV12-4|few|TRBJ1-1|.
TGTGCCAGCAGTTTTAGAGCCAGCCAGAACACTGAAGCTTTCTTT
CASSFRASQNTEAFF
>TRBV25-1|.|TRBJ2-5|TRBD1
TGTGCCAGCAGTGAGTCCGGGTCGGGACAGGGTCGGTACTTC
CASSESGSGQGRYF
>TRBV12-3/TRBV12-4|few|TRBJ2-3|TRBD2
TGTGCCAGCAGTCGCCCACCGGGACTAGCGAAAGATACGCAGTATTTT
CASSRPPGLAKDTQYF
>TRBV5-1|.|TRBJ2-7|TRBD2
TGCGCCAGCAGCTACACTAGCGGGGTAACCTACGAGCAGTACTTC
CASSYTSGVTYEQYF
>TRBV6-2/TRBV6-3|.|TRBJ2-1|.
TGTGCCAGCGAGGTAGGGGGTGAGCAGTTCTTC
CASEVGGEQFF
>TRBV24-1|.|TRBJ1-4|.
TGTGCCACCAGTGACGGGGGGATTGCAACTAATGAAAAACTGTTTTTT
CATSDGGIATNEKLFF
>TRBV28|.|TRBJ2-3|.
TGTGCCAGCAAGGTAGTGGTGGGGTTTGGCACAGATACGCAGTATTTT
CASKVVVGFGTDTQYF
>TRBV5-6|few|TRBJ2-1|TRBD1
TGTGCCAGCAGCGGGACAGGGGGGACTGAGCAGTTCTTC
CASSGTGGTEQFF
>TRBV10-2|.|TRBJ1-6|TRBD1
TGCGCCAGCACCAGGACAGGCTCCAAGAGGAATTCACCCCTCCACTTT
CASTRTGSKRNSPLHF
>TRBV6-6|.|TRBJ2-7|.
TGTGCCAGCAGTGACCGGGACGGGGATTTCCACGAGCAGTACTTC
CASSDRDGDFHEQYF
>TRBV10-1|many|TRBJ2-7|TRBD1
TGCGCCAGCGGGGACAGGGCCTACGAGCAGTACTTC
CASGDRAYEQYF
>TRBV7-8|.|TRBJ2-5|.
TGTGCCAGCAGCTTAGTCCGGCAGGGAGGAAAAGAGACCCAGTACTTC
CASSLVRQGGKETQYF
>TRBV7-8|few|TRBJ1-5|.
TGTGCCAGCAGCACAACCTCAGGGGATTATCAGCCCCAGCATTTT
CASSTTSGDYQPQHF
>TRBV24-1|.|TRBJ2-1|.
TGTGCCACCAGTGACCCCGACTCGATCCACAATGAGCAGTTCTTC
CATSDPDSIHNEQFF
>TRBV29-1|.|TRBJ1-2|.
TGCAGCGTTGGGGTCTCGGAGAACTATGGCTACACCTTC
CSVGVSENYGYTF
>TRBV7-2|.|TRBJ2-1|.
TGTGCCAGCAGCTTAGGTGGACTTAACAATGAGCAGTTCTTC
CASSLGGLNNEQFF
>TRBV10-2|few|TRBJ2-5|.
TGCGCCAGCAGGATGGGGGCGGAGGAGCCAGGGGCGTACTTC
CASRMGAEEPGAYF
>TRBV7-9|.|TRBJ1-2|.
TGTGCCAGCAGCTTTTCTACAGTTGAATGGAATTATGGCTACACCTTC
CASSFSTVEWNYGYTF
>TRBV11-2|once|TRBJ2-1|.
TGTGCCAGCAGCTCCGCTCAAGTGGGGGACCCCTACAATGAGCAGTTCTTC
CASSSAQVGDPYNEQFF
>TRBV7-9|.|TRBJ2-1|.
TGTGCCAGCAGCTTATCGGTCTCAGCCAGGAGCTCCTACAATGAGCAGTTCTTC
CASSLSVSARSSYNEQFF
>TRBV28|.|TRBJ2-7|TRBD2
TGTGCCAGCAGCTCGCCGGGACTAGTGGTTTCCTACGAGCAGTACTTC
CASSSPGLVVSYEQYF
>TRBV9|few|TRBJ2-7|.
TGTGCCAGCAGGAGGGGGGACAACCACTACGAGCAGTACTTC
CASRRGDNHYEQYF
>TRBV6-2/TRBV6-3|.|TRBJ2-1|TRBD2
TGTGCCAGCAGTTACGGGGGACTAATAGGAGGGAATGAGCAGTTCTTC
CASSYGGLIGGNEQFF
>TRBV12-3/TRBV12-4|.|TRBJ2-1|TRBD1
TGTGCCAGCAGTTCGAGACAGGGATCAGACAATGAGCAGTTCTTC
CASSSRQGSDNEQFF
>TRBV5-5|.|TRBJ2-1|TRBD1
TGTGCCAGCAGCCCGACAGGGAATTCGCACAATGAGCAGTTCTTC
CASSPTGNSHNEQFF
>TRBV20-1|many|TRBJ1-2|.
TGCAGTGCTAGACCCCAGGTTTCGGGTGGCTACACCTTC
CSARPQVSGGYTF
>TRBV29-1|.|TRBJ2-3|TRBD2
TGCAGCGTTGTTACTCGAGGGCTAGCGGTTAACACAGATACGCAGTATTTT
CSVVTRGLAVNTDTQYF
>TRBV4-1|.|TRBJ1-2|TRBD1
TGCGCCAGCAGCCAAGGTCTGGCAGGGGGGCCCCTGCGTGGCTACACCTTC
CASSQGLAGGPLRGYTF
>TRBV5-1|.|TRBJ2-7|TRBD1
TGCGCCAGCAGCTTGATAGGGACAGACCTCAATGAGCAGTACTTC
CASSLIGTDLNEQYF
>TRBV24-1|few|TRBJ2-5|.
.
CATSVPGGTKETQYF
>TRBV18|.|TRBJ2-7|TRBD2
TGTGCCAGCTCACCAGGGACTAGCAGAGAGCAGTACTTC
CASSPGTSREQYF